These 25 T cell receptor beta chains were sequenced from one sample in a study of blood T cell repertoires in COVID-19. Produced via immunoSEQ multiplex PCR; TCRdb's table is partial and in-frame only. The table has around 76,000 clones, about four fifths seen once; the top ten hold roughly 0.83%. The sample consisted of peripheral blood. The receptor source for this set is a woman in her 70s with acute or convalescent COVID-19.

The rearrangement joins TRBV6-4 to TRBJ2-1, with 8 bases that match TRBD1. The CDR3 has 15 residues. The V gene end was trimmed by 6 bases and the J gene end by 2 bases; junction bases not matched to a gene: 6. The germline CDR1 and CDR2 sequences are MRHNA and SNTAGT. The CDR3 region has the DNA TGTGCCAGCAGCCAAGCAGGGGGCGCCTACAATGAGCAGTTCTTC. Translation: CASSQAGGAYNEQFF.

This sequence joins TRBV2 and TRBJ1-2; TRBD1 aligns across 7 bases. Trimming removed 8 bases from V and 4 bases from J; junction bases left unmatched: 7. The germline gives CDR1 SNHLY, CDR2 FYNNEI. This CDR3 has 13 residues. The CDR3 DNA follows: TGTGCCAGCTTACCAGGGGGTTCCTATGGCTACACCTTC. Encoded protein: CASLPGGSYGYTF.

This clone was observed a few times. The gene calls are TRBV23-1 and TRBJ1-5, with D perhaps TRBD1 (5 bases). TRBV23-1 is an ORF for which the function is uncertain. The CDR3 runs 16 residues. Trimming took 3 bases from V and 4 from J, leaving 16 bases between them. The chain's CDR3 is CASSHPRRQQNQPQHF. The DNA of the CDR3 is TGCGCCAGCAGTCACCCCCGACGACAGCAAAATCAGCCCCAGCATTTT.

V usage is TRBV25-1 and J usage is TRBJ1-1; a possible D gene is TRBD1 (6 bases). The CDR3 consists of 15 residues. Trimming shortened V by 1 base and J by 1 base, and 10 bases separated the two germline ends. Looked up from germline, CDR1 is MGHDK and CDR2 is SYGVNS. This CDR3 is CASSESGGANTEAFF. As DNA, the CDR3 is TGTGCCAGCAGTGAATCGGGGGGGGCGAACACTGAAGCTTTCTTT.

DNA of the CDR3: TGCGCCAGCAGCTCAACCGACAGTAGCACAGATACGCAGTATTTT. Translated: CASSSTDSSTDTQYF. The chain uses TRBV5-1 and TRBJ2-3, with TRBD1 as a possible D gene (5 bases). This CDR3 is 15 amino acids long. CDR1 is SGHRS, CDR2 YFSETQ, per germline. Trimming cost V 3 bases and J 0 bases, with 11 bases left between them. Filled out from reference TRBV5-1 and TRBJ2-3, the complete variable domain reads KAGVTQTPRYLIKTRGQQVTLSCSPISGHRSVSWYQQTPGQGLQFLFEYFSETQRNKGNFPGRFSGRQFSNSRSEMNVSTLELGDSALYLCASSSTDSSTDTQYFGPGTRLTVL.

This clone showed up just once. The J gene is TRBJ1-2, the V gene TRBV5-8, with 8 positions matching TRBD1. V dropped 4 bases and J dropped 8; count of bases not matched to a gene: 13. This CDR3 is built from 15 residues. Germline loops: CDR1 SGHTS, CDR2 YDEGEE. The CDR3 spells CASSPWTGLGLGYTF. The CDR3 region has the DNA TGTGCCAGCAGCCCCTGGACAGGGCTCGGGCTCGGCTACACCTTC.

The rearrangement uses TRBV7-2 and TRBJ1-2; 7 bases agree with TRBD1. The CDR3 has 16 amino acids. Germline V gene sequence: CDR1 SGHTA, CDR2 FQGNSA. V shed 5 bases and J 4 bases; nucleotides not matched to a gene: 13. The CDR3 sequence: CASSPGPRQGGYGYTF. CDR3 nucleotides: TGTGCCAGCAGCCCCGGCCCCCGACAGGGAGGCTATGGCTACACCTTC.

The CDR3 reads CASSQDISREQYF. The CDR3 nucleotides read TGTGCCAGCAGCCAAGATATATCGCGCGAGCAGTACTTC. The chain recombines TRBV14 with TRBJ2-7; no definite D call. Trimming removed 0 bases at V and 6 bases at J, with 9 bases between. Germline loops: CDR1 SGHDN, CDR2 FVKESK. The CDR3 runs 13 residues.

V and J are TRBV28 and TRBJ2-1, with TRBD1 identical over 10 bases. This CDR3 is built from 15 residues. After removal of 3 bases from V and 4 bases from J, the junction contained 3 bases not matched to a gene. Germline V lookup: CDR1 MDHEN, CDR2 SYDVKM. The CDR3 DNA follows: TGTGCCAGCAGTTTCGGACAGGGGGGATACAATGAGCAGTTCTTC. Translating gives CASSFGQGGYNEQFF.

The V call is TRBV24-1, the J call TRBJ2-3; a possible D gene is TRBD1 (6 bases). CDR1 is KGHDR and CDR2 is SFDVKD in the germline V gene. V was cut by 9 bases and J by 3 bases, with 12 bases left in between. There are 13 residues in the CDR3. CDR3 DNA sequence: TGTGCCACCGGGGGAACAGGGACAGATACGCAGTATTTT. It is translated as CATGGTGTDTQYF.

The chain has TRBV11-1 and TRBJ1-1; D gene uncertain. The CDR3 spans 16 residues. V was cut by 0 bases and J by 4 bases, with 15 bases left in between. Germline V gives CDR1 SGHAT, CDR2 FQDESV (reference sequence). CDR3 DNA sequence: TGTGCCAGCAGCTTAGCGGGAGTGTCCGGGTTCACTGAAGCTTTCTTT. Translating it yields CASSLAGVSGFTEAFF.

This sequence joins TRBV5-6 and TRBJ2-2; D is ambiguous. Trimming stripped 1 base from V and 2 bases from J, with 6 bases between. This CDR3 comprises 14 residues. From germline, CDR1 is SGHDT and CDR2 YYEEEE. CDR3 amino acids: CASSLLPNTGELFF. In nucleotides, the CDR3 is TGTGCCAGCAGCTTGCTTCCCAACACCGGGGAGCTGTTTTTT. Using reference TRBV5-6 and TRBJ2-2 for the parts outside the CDR3, the full variable domain is DAGVTQSPTHLIKTRGQQVTLRCSPKSGHDTVSWYQQALGQGPQFIFQYYEEEERQRGNFPDRFSGHQFPNYSSELNVNALLLGDSALYLCASSLLPNTGELFFGEGSRLTVL.

V is TRBV5-4 and J is TRBJ2-3; D is perhaps TRBD2 (6 bases). V was cut by 4 bases and J by 1 base, with 13 bases left in between. Germline CDR1 reads SGHNT; CDR2 reads YYREEE (reference sequence). CDR3 length: 15 amino acids. The CDR3 DNA reads TGTGCCAGCAGCCTCGGGACTCAAGGCACAGATACGCAGTATTTT. Encoded protein: CASSLGTQGTDTQYF.

The chain uses TRBV7-2 and TRBJ2-1, with 11 bases that match TRBD2. V dropped 5 bases and J dropped 6; count of bases not matched to a gene: 9. This CDR3 comprises 16 residues. In germline, CDR1 is SGHTA, CDR2 FQGNSA. CDR3 DNA: TGTGCCAGCAGCCGGAGTAGCGGGGGGGCCGGCAATGAGCAGTTCTTC. Encoded protein: CASSRSSGGAGNEQFF. Drawing the rest from reference TRBV7-2 and TRBJ2-1, the complete variable domain is GAGVSQSPSNKVTEKGKDVELRCDPISGHTALYWYRQSLGQGLEFLIYFQGNSAPDKSGLPSDRFSAERTGGSVSTLTIQRTQQEDSAVYLCASSRSSGGAGNEQFFGPGTRLTVL.

The chain carries TRBV5-1 and TRBJ2-3; perhaps TRBD1 as D (5 bases). The CDR3 is made up of 17 amino acids. Trimming took 2 bases from V and 5 from J, leaving 21 bases between them. The germline gives CDR1 SGHRS, CDR2 YFSETQ. In DNA, the CDR3 is TGCGCCAGCAGCTTCGGAGCGCTACCAGGGTCTCAAGATACGCAGTATTTT. Translated: CASSFGALPGSQDTQYF. The full variable domain, with the rest looked up from reference TRBV5-1 and TRBJ2-3, is KAGVTQTPRYLIKTRGQQVTLSCSPISGHRSVSWYQQTPGQGLQFLFEYFSETQRNKGNFPGRFSGRQFSNSRSEMNVSTLELGDSALYLCASSFGALPGSQDTQYFGPGTRLTVL.

The chain carries TRBV2 and TRBJ1-6; tentative D call: TRBD1 (6 bases). Germline V gene lookup returns CDR1 SNHLY and CDR2 FYNNEI. This CDR3 comprises 14 residues. V lost 8 bases, J lost 7 bases, and 15 bases lay in between. The CDR3 loop is CASVRGFENSPLHF. The CDR3 DNA reads as TGTGCCAGCGTCAGGGGTTTTGAGAATTCACCCCTCCACTTT.

A word on this clone: No DNA is shown, since the ends of the CDR3 on it are uncertain; the CDR3 is the one TCRdb lists. The chain joins TRBV3-1 (or the pseudogene TRBV3-2) to TRBJ2-3; the table's D call, TRBD1, was not checked against the DNA. Germline V gene lookup returns CDR1 LGHDT and CDR2 YNNKEL (reference sequence). From its first to its last residue, the CDR3 has 21 amino acids. The CDR3 reads CASSVTDTQYFGPGTLDTQYF.

The chain recombines TRBV5-1 with TRBJ2-5; TRBD1 is a possible D gene (6 bases). Germline V gene lookup returns CDR1 SGHRS and CDR2 YFSETQ. The CDR3 is made up of 13 amino acids. Trimming pared 3 bases from V and 5 bases from J, leaving 11 bases between. The CDR3 nucleotides read TGCGCCAGCAGCTACCCAGGGGAGGAGACCCAGTACTTC. Its translation: CASSYPGEETQYF.

The rearrangement uses TRBV19 and TRBJ1-1; TRBD1 might be the D (6 bases). This CDR3 spans 12 amino acids. Germline values: CDR1 LNHDA, CDR2 SQIVND (reference sequence). Trimming left V 4 bases short and J 10 bases short, with 13 bases between. CDR3 in amino acids: CASSTDRNRAFF. The CDR3 coding sequence is TGTGCCAGTAGTACTGACAGGAACCGAGCTTTCTTT.

The V gene is TRBV2, the J gene TRBJ2-1; TRBD2 might be the D (6 bases). V gave up 0 bases and J gave up 16 bases, with 19 bases separating them. Germline V gene sequence: CDR1 SNHLY, CDR2 FYNNEI. This CDR3 is 14 amino acids long. In nucleotides, the CDR3 is TGTGCCAGCAGTGAAGCGCGGGGACCCATTGGGCAATTCTTC. This encodes CASSEARGPIGQFF.

V gene TRBV19 combines with J gene TRBJ2-5; D is unresolved. V lost 3 bases, J lost 2 bases, and 7 bases lay in between. The CDR3 sequence is 13 residues long. From germline, CDR1 is LNHDA and CDR2 SQIVND (reference sequence). The CDR3, as DNA: TGTGCCAGTAGTATCCAGATACAAGAGACCCAGTACTTC. Amino acid sequence: CASSIQIQETQYF.

The gene calls are TRBV6-5 and TRBJ1-3; D possibly corresponds to TRBD1 (6 bases). This CDR3 is 13 amino acids long. The germline V gene encodes CDR1 MNHEY and CDR2 SVGAGI. V lost 8 bases and J 0 bases, leaving 8 bases between the germline ends. This CDR3 is CASGQLSGNTIYF. The CDR3 nucleotides are TGTGCCAGCGGACAGCTCTCTGGAAACACCATATATTTT.

The chain couples TRBV4-1 to TRBJ2-3, with D possibly matching TRBD2 (7 bases). Germline assignment: CDR1 MGHRA and CDR2 YSYEKL. The CDR3 has 16 amino acids. Trimming took 0 bases from V and 1 from J, leaving 11 bases between them. CDR3 protein: CASSQDGGARTDTQYF. The CDR3 nucleotides read TGCGCCAGCAGCCAAGATGGGGGGGCCCGCACAGATACGCAGTATTTT.

The rearrangement joins TRBV6-8 to TRBJ1-2; 11 nucleotides agree with TRBD1. Germline-derived CDR1 and CDR2 are MNHGY and SAAAGT. The CDR3 spans 18 residues. Germline trimming cut 5 bases from V and 4 bases from J; bases unmatched to any gene: 15. CDR3 nucleotide sequence: TGTGCCAGCAGTCACGATCGGGGACAGGGGGATTTCGGCTATGGCTACACCTTC. This gives the protein CASSHDRGQGDFGYGYTF.

J is TRBJ2-2 and V is TRBV24-1, with 12 positions matching TRBD2. Germline lookup yields CDR1 KGHDR and CDR2 SFDVKD. With V trimmed by 2 bases and J by 6 bases, 6 bases remained unmatched. This CDR3 has 17 amino acids. In DNA form, the CDR3 reads TGTGCCACCAGTGATTCGACTAGCGGGAGTTTCGCCGGGGAGCTGTTTTTT. It translates to CATSDSTSGSFAGELFF.